The 20 T cell receptor beta chains below were found in one sample sequenced in a study of T cell responses to AZD1222 COVID-19 vaccine. Measured with immunoSEQ multiplex PCR; TCRdb has only the in-frame clones, and not every one. The table includes some 120,000 clones, approximately 84% detected once. The source was peripheral blood, collected on day 0 of AZD1222 vaccination. Source of these receptors: an adult in good health.

The chain joins TRBV19 to TRBJ1-6; D is unresolved. The V end was cut by 7 bases, the J end by 4 bases, with 17 bases between. The CDR3 sequence is 16 residues long. The germline CDR1 and CDR2 sequences are LNHDA and SQIVND (reference sequence). DNA for the CDR3: TGTGCCAGTAAACCGGGGTTCGAGAAGTATAATTCACCCCTCCACTTT. This gives the protein CASKPGFEKYNSPLHF.

The chain employs TRBV6-1 and TRBJ1-3, with unresolved D. The CDR3 loop spans 15 amino acids. From germline, CDR1 is MNHNS and CDR2 SASEGT. Trimming pared 1 base from V and 1 base from J, leaving 8 bases between. The CDR3 DNA is TGTGCCAGCAGTGAAGGATGGCTTTCTGGAAACACCATATATTTT. This sequence encodes CASSEGWLSGNTIYF.

The rearrangement links TRBV7-3 to TRBJ2-3; D gene ambiguous. This CDR3 is 14 amino acids long. V was clipped by 5 bases and J by 2 bases, with 11 bases between them. The germline gives CDR1 SGHTA, CDR2 FQGTGA. The chain's CDR3 is CASSPSINTDTQYF. CDR3 DNA: TGTGCCAGCAGCCCCTCAATAAACACAGATACGCAGTATTTT.

The rearrangement uses TRBV4-2 and TRBJ1-6, with 9 bases aligning to TRBD1. The germline V gene has CDR1 LGHNA and CDR2 YNFKEQ. The length of the CDR3 is 15 residues. Trimming cost V 3 bases and J 9 bases; bases outside gene matches: 6. The CDR3 here is CASSHSGQGTSPLHF. DNA of the CDR3: TGTGCCAGCAGCCACTCGGGACAGGGCACTTCACCCCTCCACTTT.

CDR3 sequence reads: CASSQRPYNEQFF. CDR3 DNA sequence: TGTGCCAGCAGCCAGCGGCCTTACAATGAGCAGTTCTTC. The V gene is TRBV27, the J gene TRBJ2-1, with D perhaps TRBD2 (5 bases). Trimming stripped 6 bases from V and 4 bases from J, with 10 bases between. The CDR3 is 13 residues long. Germline-derived CDR1 and CDR2 are MNHEY and SMNVEV (reference sequence).

The chain links TRBV5-8 to TRBJ1-2; D remains unclear. Trimming took 0 bases from V and 0 from J, leaving 6 bases between them. CDR3 length: 14 amino acids. The V gene's germline CDR1 is SGHTS and CDR2 YDEGEE. The CDR3 nucleotides read TGTGCCAGCAGCTTGGGACTTTCTAACTATGGCTACACCTTC. Encoded protein: CASSLGLSNYGYTF.

The chain recombines TRBV27 with TRBJ1-3; D call uncertain. Germline assignment: CDR1 MNHEY and CDR2 SMNVEV (reference sequence). The V and J ends lost 8 bases and 2 bases respectively, with 16 bases between them. The CDR3 covers 15 residues. The CDR3 DNA is TGTGCCAGCCGAGCTACCGGCGGCCCTGGAAACACCATATATTTT. Amino acid sequence: CASRATGGPGNTIYF.

V is TRBV11-2 and J is TRBJ2-3; the D is unclear. Germline CDR1 reads SGHAT; CDR2 reads FQNNGV. The ends were cut back, 3 bases at V and 1 base at J, with 2 bases in the middle. This CDR3 is built from 12 residues. The chain's CDR3 is CASSFGTDTQYF. CDR3 DNA sequence: TGTGCCAGCAGCTTTGGCACAGATACGCAGTATTTT. Filled out from reference TRBV11-2 and TRBJ2-3, the complete variable domain reads EAGVAQSPRYKIIEKRQSVAFWCNPISGHATLYWYQQILGQGPKLLIQFQNNGVVDDSQLPKDRFSAERLKGVDSTLKIQPAKLEDSAVYLCASSFGTDTQYFGPGTRLTVL.

With respect to this clone: One end of the junction does not line up with germline, which may come from a read error. This CDR3 reads CASSNLGGVGLAF. As DNA, the CDR3 is TGTGCCAGCAGTAATCTGGGCGGGGTAGGGCTCGCCTTC. This chain uses TRBV12-3 or TRBV12-4 with TRBJ1-2; D uncertain. This CDR3 is 13 amino acids long.

The chain links TRBV27 to TRBJ1-5; 9 bases match TRBD1. There are 21 residues in the CDR3. Germline trimming cut 6 bases from V and 0 bases from J; bases unmatched to any gene: 21. Germline V gene data show CDR1 as MNHEY and CDR2 as SMNVEV (reference sequence). The CDR3 sequence is CASSLNMNTGQGSYSNQPQHF. For the CDR3, the DNA is TGTGCCAGCAGCCTAAACATGAATACGGGACAGGGAAGTTATAGCAATCAGCCCCAGCATTTT.

This chain uses TRBV30 with TRBJ1-1, with no clear D. From germline, CDR1 is GTSNPN and CDR2 SVGIG (reference sequence). Trimming took 4 bases from V and 4 from J, leaving 10 bases between them. This CDR3 comprises 12 residues. The CDR3, as DNA: TGTGCCTGGAAACTTGTGGGCACTGAAGCTTTCTTT. This gives the protein CAWKLVGTEAFF. The full variable domain, rest sourced from reference TRBV30 and TRBJ1-1, is SQTIHQWPATLVQPVGSPLSLECTVEGTSNPNLYWYRQAAGRGLQLLFYSVGIGQISSEVPQNLSASRPQDRQFILSSKKLLLSDSGFYLCAWKLVGTEAFFGQGTRLTVV.

The V call is TRBV5-8, the J call TRBJ2-3, with 8 positions matching TRBD1. Germline loops: CDR1 SGHTS, CDR2 YDEGEE. The CDR3 extends over 14 amino acids. The trim removed 0 bases at V and 10 bases at J, leaving 7 bases unmatched. The CDR3 DNA is TGTGCCAGCAGCTTGGCCCTCGACAGGGGAGCGCAGTATTTT. It yields the protein CASSLALDRGAQYF.

The rearrangement uses TRBV7-3 and TRBJ2-6; weak D call: TRBD1 (5 bases). The CDR3 is made up of 14 amino acids. The V gene's germline CDR1 is SGHTA and CDR2 FQGTGA. V was clipped by 8 bases and J by 2 bases, with 10 bases between them. The CDR3 DNA follows: TGTGCCAGCGGTGCGACAGCTGGGGCCAACGTCCTGACTTTC. It specifies CASGATAGANVLTF. The full variable domain, with the rest looked up from reference TRBV7-3 and TRBJ2-6, is GAGVSQTPSNKVTEKGKYVELRCDPISGHTALYWYRQSLGQGPEFLIYFQGTGAADDSGLPNDRFFAVRPEGSVSTLKIQRTERGDSAVYLCASGATAGANVLTFGAGSRLTVL.

The rearrangement links TRBV28 to TRBJ1-1; D may be TRBD1 (6 bases). Trimming took 3 bases from V and 3 from J, leaving 14 bases between them. CDR1 MDHEN and CDR2 SYDVKM come from the germline V gene. The CDR3 covers 15 residues. The CDR3 DNA sequence: TGTGCCAGCAGTTTTCTGGGGGGCACGGACACTGAAGCTTTCTTT. This translates into CASSFLGGTDTEAFF.

The chain has TRBV24-1 and TRBJ2-7; D possibly corresponds to TRBD1 (5 bases). This CDR3 has 18 residues. Germline CDR1 KGHDR, CDR2 SFDVKD. The V end was cut by 5 bases, the J end by 3 bases, with 25 bases between. For the CDR3, the DNA is TGTGCCACCAGTGTCCCCTCGCCCGGCGAAAAGGGGCACTACGAGCAGTACTTC. Its protein is CATSVPSPGEKGHYEQYF.

The rearrangement links TRBV6-1 to TRBJ2-1; D is possibly TRBD2 (6 bases). The germline CDR1 and CDR2 sequences are MNHNS and SASEGT. The CDR3 is made up of 13 amino acids. Deletions cut 2 bases from V and 11 bases from J, with 13 bases between. In nucleotides, the CDR3 is TGTGCCAGCAGTGAAAGGCCCGGGAGTAAGCAGTTCTTC. Translated, it gives CASSERPGSKQFF.

Written as DNA, the CDR3 is TGTGCCAGCAGTAAAGGGACAGGGCGCGGGATCCAGCATTTT. Translating gives CASSKGTGRGIQHF. V usage is TRBV2 and J usage is TRBJ1-5, with 9 nucleotides matching TRBD1. Germline V gene sequence: CDR1 SNHLY, CDR2 FYNNEI. The CDR3 runs 14 residues. The V segment lost 5 bases and the J segment 12 bases; nucleotides outside the gene matches: 11.

J is TRBJ2-7 and V is TRBV7-9; the D gene is possibly TRBD1 (5 bases). Per germline, CDR1 SEHNR and CDR2 FQNEAQ (reference sequence). This CDR3 comprises 12 residues. The ends were cut back, 5 bases at V and 6 bases at J, with 11 bases in the middle. The CDR3 spells CASSIRGFEQYF. CDR3 coding DNA: TGTGCCAGCAGCATTAGGGGTTTCGAGCAGTACTTC.

This chain uses TRBV3-1 (or the pseudogene TRBV3-2) with TRBJ2-3; 7 positions agree with TRBD2. Trimming cost V 6 bases and J 4 bases; bases outside gene matches: 4. The germline CDR1 and CDR2 sequences are LGHDT and YNNKEL (reference sequence). The CDR3 runs to 13 residues. The DNA of the CDR3 is TGTGCCAGCAGGGGAGGGAGGGCAGATACGCAGTATTTT. Protein sequence: CASRGGRADTQYF.

DNA of the CDR3: TGTGCCTGGAGTTTCACGGTCAATAATTCACCCCTCCACTTT. Protein: CAWSFTVNNSPLHF. The V and J genes are TRBV30 and TRBJ1-6; no clear D. The CDR3 is 14 residues long. Trimming took 2 bases from V and 5 from J, leaving 10 bases between them. Germline V gene sequence: CDR1 GTSNPN, CDR2 SVGIG (reference sequence).